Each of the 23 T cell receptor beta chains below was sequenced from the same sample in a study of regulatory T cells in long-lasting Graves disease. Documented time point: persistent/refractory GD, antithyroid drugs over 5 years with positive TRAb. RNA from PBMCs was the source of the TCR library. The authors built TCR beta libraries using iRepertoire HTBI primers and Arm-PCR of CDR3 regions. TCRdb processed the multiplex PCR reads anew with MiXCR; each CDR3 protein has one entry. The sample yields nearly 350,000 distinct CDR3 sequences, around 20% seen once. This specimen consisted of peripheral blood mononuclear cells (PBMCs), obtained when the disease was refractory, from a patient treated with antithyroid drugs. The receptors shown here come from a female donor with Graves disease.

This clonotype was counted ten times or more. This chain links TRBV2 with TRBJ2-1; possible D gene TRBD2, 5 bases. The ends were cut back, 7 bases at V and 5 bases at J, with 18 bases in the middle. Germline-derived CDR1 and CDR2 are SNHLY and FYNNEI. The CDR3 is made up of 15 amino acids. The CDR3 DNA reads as TGTGCCAGCAAGCGGTCCTACAGCCTAGACAATGAGCAGTTCTTC. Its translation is CASKRSYSLDNEQFF.

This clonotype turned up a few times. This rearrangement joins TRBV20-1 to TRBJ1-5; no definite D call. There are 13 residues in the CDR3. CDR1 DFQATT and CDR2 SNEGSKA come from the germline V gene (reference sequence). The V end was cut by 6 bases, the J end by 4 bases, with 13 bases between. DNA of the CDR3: TGCAGTGCAAGACTAACATCTAATCAGCCCCAGCATTTT. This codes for CSARLTSNQPQHF.

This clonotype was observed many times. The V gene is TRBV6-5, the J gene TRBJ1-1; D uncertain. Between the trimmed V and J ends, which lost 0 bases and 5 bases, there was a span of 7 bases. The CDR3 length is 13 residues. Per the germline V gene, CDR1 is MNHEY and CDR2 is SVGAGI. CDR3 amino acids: CASSYSGGTEAFF. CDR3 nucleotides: TGTGCCAGCAGTTACTCGGGAGGGACTGAAGCTTTCTTT.

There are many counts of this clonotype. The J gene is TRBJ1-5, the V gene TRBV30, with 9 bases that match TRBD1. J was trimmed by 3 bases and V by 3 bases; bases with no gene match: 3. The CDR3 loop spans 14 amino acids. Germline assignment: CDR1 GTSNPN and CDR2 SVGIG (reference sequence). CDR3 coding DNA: TGTGCCTGGAGCCGGACAGGGGCCAATCAGCCCCAGCATTTT. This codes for CAWSRTGANQPQHF. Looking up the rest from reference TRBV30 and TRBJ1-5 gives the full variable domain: SQTIHQWPATLVQPVGSPLSLECTVEGTSNPNLYWYRQAAGRGLQLLFYSVGIGQISSEVPQNLSASRPQDRQFILSSKKLLLSDSGFYLCAWSRTGANQPQHFGDGTRLSIL.

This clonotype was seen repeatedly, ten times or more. The CDR3 DNA sequence: TGTGCCAGCAGTTCCGGGACAGGGCCGTACCGGAACTATGGCTACACCTTC. Translating it yields CASSSGTGPYRNYGYTF. V usage is TRBV12-3 or TRBV12-4 and J usage is TRBJ1-2, with 9 bases matching TRBD1. J was trimmed by 2 bases and V by 4 bases; bases with no gene match: 11. The CDR3 contains 17 residues.

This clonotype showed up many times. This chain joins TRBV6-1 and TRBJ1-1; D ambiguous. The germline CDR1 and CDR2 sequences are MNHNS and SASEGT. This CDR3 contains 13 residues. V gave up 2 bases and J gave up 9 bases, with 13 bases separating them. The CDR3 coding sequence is TGTGCCAGCAGTGAAAGGCGCGGGGTGCAAGCTTTCTTT. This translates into CASSERRGVQAFF.

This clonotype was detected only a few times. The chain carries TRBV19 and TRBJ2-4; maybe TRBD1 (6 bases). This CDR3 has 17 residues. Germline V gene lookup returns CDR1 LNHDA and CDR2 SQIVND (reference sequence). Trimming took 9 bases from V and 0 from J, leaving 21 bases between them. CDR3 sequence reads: CARYQVNRERAKNIQYF. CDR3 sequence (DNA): TGTGCCAGATATCAAGTGAACAGGGAACGAGCCAAAAACATTCAGTACTTC.

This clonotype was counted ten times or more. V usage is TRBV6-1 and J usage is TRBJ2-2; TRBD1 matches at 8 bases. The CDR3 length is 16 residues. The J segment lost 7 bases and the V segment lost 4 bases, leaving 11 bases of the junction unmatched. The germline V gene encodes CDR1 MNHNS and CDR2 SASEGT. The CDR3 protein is CASSGGSRGLIGELFF. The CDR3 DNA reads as TGTGCCAGCAGTGGGGGGAGCAGGGGGCTGATCGGGGAGCTGTTTTTT.

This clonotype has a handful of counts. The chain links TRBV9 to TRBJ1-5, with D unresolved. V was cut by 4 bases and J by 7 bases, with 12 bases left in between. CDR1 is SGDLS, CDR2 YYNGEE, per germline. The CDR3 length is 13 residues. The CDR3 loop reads CASSPAGAQPQHF. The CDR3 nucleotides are TGTGCCAGCAGCCCCGCGGGCGCGCAGCCCCAGCATTTT.

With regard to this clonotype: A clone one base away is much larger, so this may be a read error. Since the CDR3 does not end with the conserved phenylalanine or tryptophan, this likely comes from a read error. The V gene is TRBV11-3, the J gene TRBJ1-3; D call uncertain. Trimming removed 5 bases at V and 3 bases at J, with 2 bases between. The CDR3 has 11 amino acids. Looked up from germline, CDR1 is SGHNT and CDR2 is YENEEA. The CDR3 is CASSNGNTIYL. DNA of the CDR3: TGTGCCAGCAGCAATGGAAACACCATATATCTT.

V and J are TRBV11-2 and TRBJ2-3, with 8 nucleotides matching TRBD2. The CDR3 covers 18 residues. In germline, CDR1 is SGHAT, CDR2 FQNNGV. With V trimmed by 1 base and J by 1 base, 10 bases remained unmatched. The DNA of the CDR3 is TGTGCCAGCAGCTTAGCACTCACGGGACTAGTACGCACAGATACGCAGTATTTT. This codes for CASSLALTGLVRTDTQYF.

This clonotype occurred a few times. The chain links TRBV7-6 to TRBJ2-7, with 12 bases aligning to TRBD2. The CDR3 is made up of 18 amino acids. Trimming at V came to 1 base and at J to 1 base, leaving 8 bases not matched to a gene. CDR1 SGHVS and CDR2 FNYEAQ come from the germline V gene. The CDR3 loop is CASSLVPLTSGGSYEQYF. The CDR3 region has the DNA TGTGCCAGCAGCTTAGTACCCCTGACTAGCGGGGGTTCCTACGAGCAGTACTTC.

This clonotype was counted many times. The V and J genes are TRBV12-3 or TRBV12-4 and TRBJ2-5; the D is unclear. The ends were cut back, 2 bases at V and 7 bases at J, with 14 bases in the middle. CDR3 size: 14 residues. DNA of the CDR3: TGTGCCAGCAGTTTAAGAACAGTCAAGGGGACCCAGTACTTC. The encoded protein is CASSLRTVKGTQYF.

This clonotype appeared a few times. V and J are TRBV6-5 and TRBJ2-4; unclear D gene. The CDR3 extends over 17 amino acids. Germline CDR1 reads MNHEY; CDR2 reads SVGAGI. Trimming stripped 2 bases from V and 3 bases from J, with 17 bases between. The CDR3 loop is CASSYSRNTWGKNIQYF. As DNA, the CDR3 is TGTGCCAGCAGTTACAGTCGGAATACATGGGGCAAAAACATTCAGTACTTC.

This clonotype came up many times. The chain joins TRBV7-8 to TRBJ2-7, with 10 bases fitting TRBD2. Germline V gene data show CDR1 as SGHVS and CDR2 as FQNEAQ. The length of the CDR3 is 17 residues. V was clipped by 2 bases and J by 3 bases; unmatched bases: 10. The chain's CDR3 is CASSLSPRLAGVYEQYF. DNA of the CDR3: TGTGCCAGCAGCTTATCCCCCCGGCTAGCGGGAGTCTACGAGCAGTACTTC.

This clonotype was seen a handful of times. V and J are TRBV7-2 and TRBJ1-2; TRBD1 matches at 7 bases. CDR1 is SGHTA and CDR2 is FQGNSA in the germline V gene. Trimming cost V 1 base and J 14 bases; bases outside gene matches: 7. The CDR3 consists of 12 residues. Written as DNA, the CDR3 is TGTGCCAGCAGCTTAGGGGACAGCACTATAACCTTC. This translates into CASSLGDSTITF.

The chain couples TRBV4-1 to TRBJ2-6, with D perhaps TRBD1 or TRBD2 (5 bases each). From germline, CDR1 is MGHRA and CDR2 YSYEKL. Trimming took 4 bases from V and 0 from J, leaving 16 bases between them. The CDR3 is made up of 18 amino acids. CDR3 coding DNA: TGCGCCAGCAGCCTCTACCGGGACCTCGACTCTGGGGCCAACGTCCTGACTTTC. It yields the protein CASSLYRDLDSGANVLTF.

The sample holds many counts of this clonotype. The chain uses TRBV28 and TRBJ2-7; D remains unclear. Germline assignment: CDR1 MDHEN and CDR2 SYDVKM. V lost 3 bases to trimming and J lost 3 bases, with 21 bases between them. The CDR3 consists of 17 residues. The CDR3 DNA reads TGTGCCAGCAGTTTCCCATTATCTATGCGGCCCGACTACGAGCAGTACTTC. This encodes CASSFPLSMRPDYEQYF.

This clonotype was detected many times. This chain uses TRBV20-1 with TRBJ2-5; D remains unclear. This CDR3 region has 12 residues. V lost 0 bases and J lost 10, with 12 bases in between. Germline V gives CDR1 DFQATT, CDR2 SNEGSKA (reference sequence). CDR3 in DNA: TGCAGTGCTAGAGATAAGCGCCCGGACCAGTACTTC. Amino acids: CSARDKRPDQYF.

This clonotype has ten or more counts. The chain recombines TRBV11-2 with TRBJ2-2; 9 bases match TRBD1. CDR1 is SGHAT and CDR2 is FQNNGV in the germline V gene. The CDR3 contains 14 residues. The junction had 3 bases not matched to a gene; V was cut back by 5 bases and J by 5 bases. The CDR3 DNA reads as TGTGCCAGCAGCCACGGGACAGGGACCGGGGAGCTGTTTTTT. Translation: CASSHGTGTGELFF.

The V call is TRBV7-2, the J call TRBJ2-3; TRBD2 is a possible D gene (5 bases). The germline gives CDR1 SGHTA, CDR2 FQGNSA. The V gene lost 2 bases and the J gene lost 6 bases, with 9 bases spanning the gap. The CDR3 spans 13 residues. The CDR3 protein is CASSLQVADTQYF. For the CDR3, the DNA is TGTGCCAGCAGCTTACAAGTAGCGGATACGCAGTATTTT. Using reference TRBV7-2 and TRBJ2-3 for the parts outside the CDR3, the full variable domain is GAGVSQSPSNKVTEKGKDVELRCDPISGHTALYWYRQSLGQGLEFLIYFQGNSAPDKSGLPSDRFSAERTGGSVSTLTIQRTQQEDSAVYLCASSLQVADTQYFGPGTRLTVL.

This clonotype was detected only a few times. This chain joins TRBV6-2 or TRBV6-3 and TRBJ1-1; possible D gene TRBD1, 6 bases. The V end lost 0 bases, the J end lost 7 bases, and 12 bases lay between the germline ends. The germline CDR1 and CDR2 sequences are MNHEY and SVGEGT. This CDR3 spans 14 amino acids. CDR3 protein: CASSYSGSGVEAFF. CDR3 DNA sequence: TGTGCCAGCAGTTACTCGGGGTCAGGGGTTGAAGCTTTCTTT.

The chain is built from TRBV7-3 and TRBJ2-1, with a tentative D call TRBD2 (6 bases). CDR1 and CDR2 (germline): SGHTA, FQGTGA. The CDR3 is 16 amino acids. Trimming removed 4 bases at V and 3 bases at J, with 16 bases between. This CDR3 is CASSSGDRYDYNEQFF. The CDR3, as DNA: TGTGCCAGCAGCTCGGGGGACCGTTACGACTACAATGAGCAGTTCTTC.